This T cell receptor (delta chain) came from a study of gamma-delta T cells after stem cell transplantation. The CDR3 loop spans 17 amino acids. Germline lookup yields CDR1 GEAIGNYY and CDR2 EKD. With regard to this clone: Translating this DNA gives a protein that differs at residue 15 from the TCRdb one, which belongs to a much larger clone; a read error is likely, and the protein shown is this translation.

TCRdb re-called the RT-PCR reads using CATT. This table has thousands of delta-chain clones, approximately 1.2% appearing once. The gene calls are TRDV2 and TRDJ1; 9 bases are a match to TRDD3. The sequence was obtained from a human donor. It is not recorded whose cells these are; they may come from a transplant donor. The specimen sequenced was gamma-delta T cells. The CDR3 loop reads CACSVLGDPKYTDKPIF. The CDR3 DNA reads TGTGCCTGTTCGGTACTGGGGGACCCCAAGTACACCGATAAACCCATCTTT.